Shown below are 16 T cell receptor beta chains from a single sample sequenced in a study of T cells in Graves' hyperthyroidism and ophthalmopathy. Amplification of TCR beta CDR3 regions was performed using RNA transcripts as template. HTBI primers were employed in a first-round RT-PCR of the TCR CDR3. TCRdb called the multiplex PCR reads again in MiXCR, with one record for every CDR3 protein. The sample shows under 400,000 distinct CDR3 sequences, roughly 23% of them seen only once. The sample was blood. The origin of the receptors is a woman between 50 and 59 years old with Graves' hyperthyroidism.

This clonotype was seen only a few times. The rearrangement uses TRBV20-1 and TRBJ1-2; D perhaps matches TRBD1 (6 bases). The germline V gene has CDR1 DFQATT and CDR2 SNEGSKA (reference sequence). This CDR3 is built from 13 residues. V lost 6 bases, J lost 4 bases, and 15 bases lay in between. CDR3 nucleotide sequence: TGCAGTGCCCGACCGGGAGGGGGCTATGGCTACACCTTC. This translates into CSARPGGGYGYTF.

This clonotype was counted between two and nine times. V and J are TRBV28 and TRBJ2-1, with TRBD2 identical over 8 bases. The CDR3 is made up of 13 amino acids. Germline CDR1 MDHEN, CDR2 SYDVKM. Trimming at V came to 7 bases and at J to 4 bases, leaving 3 bases not matched to a gene. The CDR3 bases are TGTGCCAGCACTAGCGGGCCGTACAATGAGCAGTTCTTC. Its protein product is CASTSGPYNEQFF.

This clonotype was recorded many times. The chain uses TRBV2 and TRBJ2-1; D is unclear. V was shortened by 6 bases and J by 3 bases, with 3 bases between the two germline ends. The CDR3 contains 11 residues. Germline assignment: CDR1 SNHLY and CDR2 FYNNEI. CDR3 sequence: CASRDYNEQFF. DNA for the CDR3: TGTGCCAGCAGGGACTACAATGAGCAGTTCTTC.

For this clonotype: A much larger clone lies one base from this, so it may be a read error. The genes are TRBV14 and TRBJ1-4; D not certain. The germline V gene encodes CDR1 SGHDN and CDR2 FVKESK. The CDR3 sequence is 13 residues long. V was clipped by 5 bases and J by 4 bases, with 8 bases between them. The CDR3 sequence: CASSKDINEKLFF. Written as DNA, the CDR3 is TGTGCCAGCAGCAAGGATATTAATGAAAAACTGTTTTTT.

This clonotype was observed many times. The chain combines TRBV11-2 with TRBJ2-1; either TRBD1 or TRBD2 may fit D (5 bases each). Per germline, CDR1 SGHAT and CDR2 FQNNGV. Trimming left V 0 bases short and J 5 bases short, with 17 bases between. The CDR3 runs to 17 residues. In DNA, the CDR3 is TGTGCCAGCAGCTTAGATTACGAGACTATGGGGCACAATGAGCAGTTCTTC. The encoded protein is CASSLDYETMGHNEQFF.

Remarks on this clonotype: A much larger clone differs from this one at a single base, so this may be a read error. The chain is built from TRBV28 and TRBJ2-7, with 11 bases matching TRBD2. Germline CDR1 is MDHEN and CDR2 is SYDVKM. This CDR3 comprises 15 residues. The CDR3, as DNA: TGTGGCAGCAGTTTGCTAGCGGGGGGAATCTACGAGCAGTACTTC. It is translated as CGSSLLAGGIYEQYF.

This sequence joins TRBV27 and TRBJ1-5, with D unclear. The V gene lost 3 bases and the J gene lost 1 base, with 7 bases spanning the gap. Germline CDR1 and CDR2: MNHEY and SMNVEV (reference sequence). The CDR3 runs 14 residues. CDR3 nucleotides: TGTGCCAGCAGTTTGTATCCAAGCAATCAGCCCCAGCATTTT. Its translation is CASSLYPSNQPQHF.

This clonotype was seen repeatedly, ten times or more. The chain's CDR3 is CASSFEENYGYTF. The CDR3 DNA sequence: TGTGCCAGCAGTTTTGAAGAAAACTATGGCTACACCTTC. This rearrangement joins TRBV12-3 or TRBV12-4 to TRBJ1-2; D gene ambiguous. V shed 3 bases and J shed 2 bases, with 7 bases lying between them. The CDR3 contains 13 residues.

The CDR3 DNA follows: TGTGCCACCGGTACCCGGGACCAAGGCGTGGATGAGCAGTTCTTC. This encodes CATGTRDQGVDEQFF. The gene calls are TRBV24-1 and TRBJ2-1, with D tentatively TRBD1 or TRBD2 (5 bases each). This CDR3 has 15 residues. Germline V gene data show CDR1 as KGHDR and CDR2 as SFDVKD. The V and J ends lost 9 bases and 8 bases respectively, with 22 bases between them.

The chain links TRBV6-1 to TRBJ1-2, with TRBD1 identical over 12 bases. The CDR3 sequence is 15 residues long. With V trimmed by 6 bases and J by 8 bases, 10 bases remained unmatched. Per germline, CDR1 MNHNS and CDR2 SASEGT. CDR3 coding DNA: TGTGCCAGCAGGACCCCGGGACAGGGGGCCCACGGCTACACCTTC. Translated: CASRTPGQGAHGYTF.

Of note for this clonotype: The germline gene is not matched at one end of the junction; a read error may be the cause. V usage is TRBV5-1 and J usage is TRBJ1-5, with D perhaps TRBD1 (5 bases). CDR1 and CDR2 from the germline V gene are SGHRS and YFSETQ. This CDR3 region has 16 residues. The CDR3 sequence is CASSLNGARSNQPQHF. The CDR3 bases are TGTGCCAGCAGCTTGAATGGGGCGCGGAGCAATCAGCCCCAGCATTTT. Variable domain in full (rest from reference TRBV5-1 and TRBJ1-5): KAGVTQTPRYLIKTRGQQVTLSCSPISGHRSVSWYQQTPGQGLQFLFEYFSETQRNKGNFPGRFSGRQFSNSRSEMNVSTLELGDSALYLCASSLNGARSNQPQHFGDGTRLSIL.

Many counts were recorded for this clonotype. For the CDR3, the DNA is TGCAGCGTTGGAGCAGGGGGCTGGAACACTGAAGCTTTCTTT. Translated, it gives CSVGAGGWNTEAFF. This chain connects TRBV29-1 to TRBJ1-1, with 8 bases aligning to TRBD1. CDR3 length: 14 amino acids. CDR1 and CDR2 (germline): SQVTM, ANQGSEA. The ends lost 4 bases at V and 1 base at J; junction bases unmatched: 5.

Ten or more counts support this clonotype. J is TRBJ2-5 and V is TRBV6-5; 7 nucleotides line up with TRBD2. J lost 1 base, V lost 2 bases, and 4 bases had no gene match. The CDR3 totals 15 residues. CDR1 and CDR2 from the germline V gene are MNHEY and SVGAGI. CDR3: CASSYGGGGQETQYF. DNA of the CDR3: TGTGCCAGCAGTTACGGCGGGGGAGGCCAAGAGACCCAGTACTTC.

Ten or more counts support this clonotype. The chain uses TRBV18 and TRBJ1-1; D is ambiguous. V lost 8 bases and J 0 bases, leaving 13 bases between the germline ends. Germline-derived CDR1 and CDR2 are KGHSH and LQKENI. This CDR3 is 14 amino acids long. The CDR3 nucleotides are TGTGCCAGCAGCCCCGGACCGATGAACACTGAAGCTTTCTTT. It is translated as CASSPGPMNTEAFF.

In its sample, this clonotype was seen a few times. V gene TRBV29-1 combines with J gene TRBJ2-1; 11 nucleotides line up with TRBD1. The CDR3 is 15 amino acids. V shed 1 base, J shed 6 bases, and the junction held 5 bases outside the gene matches. CDR1 and CDR2 from the germline V gene are SQVTM and ANQGSEA. CDR3 sequence: CSVEGGQGAFNEQFF. CDR3 coding DNA: TGCAGCGTTGAAGGAGGACAGGGGGCTTTCAATGAGCAGTTCTTC.

This clonotype occurred many times. The chain links TRBV12-3 or TRBV12-4 to TRBJ1-3; 7 bases are shared with TRBD1. The V segment lost 4 bases and the J segment 0 bases; nucleotides outside the gene matches: 6. There are 16 residues in the CDR3. The chain's CDR3 is CASSSRQGHSGNTIYF. The CDR3 DNA follows: TGTGCCAGCAGTTCGCGACAGGGCCACTCTGGAAACACCATATATTTT.